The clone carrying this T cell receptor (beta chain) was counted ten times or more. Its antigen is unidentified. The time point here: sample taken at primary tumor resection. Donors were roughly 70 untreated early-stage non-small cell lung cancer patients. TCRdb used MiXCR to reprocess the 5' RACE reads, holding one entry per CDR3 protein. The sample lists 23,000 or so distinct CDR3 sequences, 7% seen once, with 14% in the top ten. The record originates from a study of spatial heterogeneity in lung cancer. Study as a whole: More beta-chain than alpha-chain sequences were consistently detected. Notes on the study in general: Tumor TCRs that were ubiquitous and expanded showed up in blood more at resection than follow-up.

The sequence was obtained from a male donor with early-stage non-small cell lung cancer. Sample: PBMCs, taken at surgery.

CDR3 in DNA: TGCGCCAGCAGCTTTGGGACAGGGCGCGAAAAACTGTTTTTT. Its translation: CASSFGTGREKLFF. The chain carries TRBV5-1 and TRBJ1-4; 9 bases match TRBD1. Germline trimming cut 2 bases from V and 8 bases from J; bases unmatched to any gene: 4. The CDR3 is made up of 14 amino acids. Germline values: CDR1 SGHRS, CDR2 YFSETQ.